This note documents a single T cell receptor (beta chain) sequence. The CDR3 is 11 amino acids. The ends were cut back, 8 bases at V and 10 bases at J, with 14 bases in the middle. CDR1 is SQVTM and CDR2 is ANQGSEA in the germline V gene. These data belong to a study of blood T cell repertoires in COVID-19. Study summary: Acute and convalescent COVID-19 specimens originated in the United States, Italy and Spain. Sample material is recorded as cDNA or gDNA derived from T cells, B-cell-depleted T cells, or PBMCs.

Authors' processing steps: Nucleated cell number was recorded as an estimate derived from reference gene primer amplification. Assay used: immunoSEQ multiplex PCR; TCRdb lists only in-frame clones, some missing. V, J and clone size reflect that table, while D and trimming were determined from the DNA. Among under 300,000 clones listed, 70% to 90% were seen once. This rearrangement joins TRBV29-1 to TRBJ1-4, with D possibly TRBD1 on 6 matching bases. The sequenced sample was peripheral blood. The source is a woman between 70 and 85 years old with active or convalescent COVID-19. The CDR3 DNA reads as TGCAGCCTTCTAATAGGGGGAAAACTGTTTTTT. This codes for CSLLIGGKLFF. The full variable domain, with the rest looked up from reference TRBV29-1 and TRBJ1-4, is SAVISQKPSRDICQRGTSLTIQCQVDSQVTMMFWYRQQPGQSLTLIATANQGSEATYESGFVIDKFPISRPNLTFSTLTVSNMSPEDSSIYLCSLLIGGKLFFGSGTQLSVL.